This T cell receptor (beta chain) was documented in a study of graft-versus-host responses after intestinal transplantation. Study-level results: Early post-transplant HvG declines tracked with peak circulating GvH clone levels.

In regard to this clone: Antigen specificity is unknown.

Data came from immunoSEQ multiplex PCR; TCRdb stores just in-frame clones and leaves some out. Among nearly 110,000 clones listed, 87% were seen once. The CDR3 spans 15 residues. Germline-derived CDR1 and CDR2 are SGHTA and FQGTGA. V lost 3 bases to trimming and J lost 1 base; unmatched junction nucleotides: 1. The sequences come from unstimulated CD4+ T cells sorted from spleen or lymph node cells, collected before transplant. The source of this sequence is a human donor who was the organ donor for an intestinal transplant. V and J are TRBV7-3 and TRBJ2-3; TRBD2 aligns across 10 bases. The CDR3 is CASSFSGGRTDTQYF. CDR3 nucleotides: TGTGCCAGCAGCTTTAGCGGGGGGCGCACAGATACGCAGTATTTT.